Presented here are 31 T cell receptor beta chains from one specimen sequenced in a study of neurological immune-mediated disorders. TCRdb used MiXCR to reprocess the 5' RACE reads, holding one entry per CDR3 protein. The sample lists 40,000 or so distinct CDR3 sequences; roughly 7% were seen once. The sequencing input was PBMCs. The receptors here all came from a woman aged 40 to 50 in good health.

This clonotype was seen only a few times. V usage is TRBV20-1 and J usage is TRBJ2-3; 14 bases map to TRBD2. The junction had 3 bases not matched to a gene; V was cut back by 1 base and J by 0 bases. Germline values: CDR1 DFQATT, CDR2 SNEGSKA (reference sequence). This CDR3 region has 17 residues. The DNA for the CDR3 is TGCAGTGCTAGAGGACTAGCGGGGGGGATTAGCACAGATACGCAGTATTTT. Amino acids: CSARGLAGGISTDTQYF.

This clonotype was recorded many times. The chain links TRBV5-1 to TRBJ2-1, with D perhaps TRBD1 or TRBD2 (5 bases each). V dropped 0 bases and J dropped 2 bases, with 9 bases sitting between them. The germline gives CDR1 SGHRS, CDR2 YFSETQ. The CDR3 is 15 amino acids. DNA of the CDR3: TGCGCCAGCAGCTTGGGGGGGACCCCCTACAATGAGCAGTTCTTC. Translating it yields CASSLGGTPYNEQFF.

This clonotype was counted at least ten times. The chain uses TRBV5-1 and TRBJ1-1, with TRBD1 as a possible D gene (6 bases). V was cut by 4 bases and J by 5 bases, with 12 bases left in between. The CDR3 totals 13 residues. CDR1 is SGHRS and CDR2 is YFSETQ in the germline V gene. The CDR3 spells CASSTGYGTEAFF. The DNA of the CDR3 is TGCGCCAGCAGCACAGGGTATGGTACTGAAGCTTTCTTT.

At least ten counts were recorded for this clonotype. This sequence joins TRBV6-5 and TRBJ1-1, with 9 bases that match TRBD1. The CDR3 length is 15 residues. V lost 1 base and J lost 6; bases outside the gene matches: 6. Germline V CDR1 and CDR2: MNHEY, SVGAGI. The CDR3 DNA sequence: TGTGCCAGCAGTTACTTGGACAGGGGAAGGCCTGAAGCTTTCTTT. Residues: CASSYLDRGRPEAFF.

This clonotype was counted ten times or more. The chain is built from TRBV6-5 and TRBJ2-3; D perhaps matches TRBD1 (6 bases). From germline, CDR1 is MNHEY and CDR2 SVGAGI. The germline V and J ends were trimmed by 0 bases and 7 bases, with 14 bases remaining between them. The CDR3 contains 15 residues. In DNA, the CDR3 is TGTGCCAGCAGTTACTCTCCCCAGGGGATGAATACGCAGTATTTT. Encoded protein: CASSYSPQGMNTQYF.

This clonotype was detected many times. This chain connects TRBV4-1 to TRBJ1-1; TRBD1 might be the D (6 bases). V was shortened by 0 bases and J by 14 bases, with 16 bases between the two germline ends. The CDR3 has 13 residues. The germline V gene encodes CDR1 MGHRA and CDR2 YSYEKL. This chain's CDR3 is CASSQEQGFPAFF. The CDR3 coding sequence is TGCGCCAGCAGCCAAGAACAGGGTTTCCCAGCCTTCTTT.

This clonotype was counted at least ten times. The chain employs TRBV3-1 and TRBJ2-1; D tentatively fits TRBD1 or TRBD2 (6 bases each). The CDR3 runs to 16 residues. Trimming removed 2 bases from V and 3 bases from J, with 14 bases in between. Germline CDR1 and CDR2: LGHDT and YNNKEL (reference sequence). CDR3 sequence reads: CASSQHRGVDYNEQFF. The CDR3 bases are TGTGCCAGCAGCCAACATAGGGGGGTCGACTACAATGAGCAGTTCTTC.

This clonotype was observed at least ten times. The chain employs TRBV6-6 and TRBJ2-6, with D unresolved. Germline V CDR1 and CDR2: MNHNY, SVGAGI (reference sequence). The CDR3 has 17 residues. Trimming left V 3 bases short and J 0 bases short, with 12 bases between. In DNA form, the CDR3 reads TGTGCCAGCAGTTATTACCCACAGAGCTCTGGGGCCAACGTCCTGACTTTC. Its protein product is CASSYYPQSSGANVLTF.

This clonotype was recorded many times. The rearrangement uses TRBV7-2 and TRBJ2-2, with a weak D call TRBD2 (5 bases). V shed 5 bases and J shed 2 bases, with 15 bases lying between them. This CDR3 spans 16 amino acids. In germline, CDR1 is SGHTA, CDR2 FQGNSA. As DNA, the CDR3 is TGTGCCAGCAGCATAACTAGGGCCCATAACACCGGGGAGCTGTTTTTT. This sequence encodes CASSITRAHNTGELFF.

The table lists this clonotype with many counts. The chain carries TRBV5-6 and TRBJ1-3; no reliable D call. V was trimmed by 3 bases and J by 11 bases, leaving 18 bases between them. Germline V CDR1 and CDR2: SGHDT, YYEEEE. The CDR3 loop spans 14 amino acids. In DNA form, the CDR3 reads TGTGCCAGCAGCTCTTACGACATCTCTACCGCCATATATTTT. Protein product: CASSSYDISTAIYF.

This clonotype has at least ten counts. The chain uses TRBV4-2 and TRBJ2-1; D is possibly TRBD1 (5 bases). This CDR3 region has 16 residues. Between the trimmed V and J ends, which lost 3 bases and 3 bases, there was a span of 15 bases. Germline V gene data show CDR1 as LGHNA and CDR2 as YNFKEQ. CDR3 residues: CASSQSQGYLYNEQFF. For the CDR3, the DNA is TGTGCCAGCAGCCAGTCCCAGGGATATCTCTACAATGAGCAGTTCTTC.

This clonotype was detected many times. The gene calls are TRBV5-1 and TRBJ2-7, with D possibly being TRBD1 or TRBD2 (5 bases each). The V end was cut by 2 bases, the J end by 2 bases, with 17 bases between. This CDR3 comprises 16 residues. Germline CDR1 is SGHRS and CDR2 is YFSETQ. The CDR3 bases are TGCGCCAGCAGCTTAAACCCTCGGGACCGAGCCTACGAGCAGTACTTC. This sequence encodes CASSLNPRDRAYEQYF.

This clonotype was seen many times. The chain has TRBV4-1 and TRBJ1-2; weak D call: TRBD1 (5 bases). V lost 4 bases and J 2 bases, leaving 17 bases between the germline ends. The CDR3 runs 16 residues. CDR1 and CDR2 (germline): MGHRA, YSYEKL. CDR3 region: CASSPREAELNYGYTF. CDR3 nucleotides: TGCGCCAGCAGCCCCAGGGAAGCGGAACTGAACTATGGCTACACCTTC.

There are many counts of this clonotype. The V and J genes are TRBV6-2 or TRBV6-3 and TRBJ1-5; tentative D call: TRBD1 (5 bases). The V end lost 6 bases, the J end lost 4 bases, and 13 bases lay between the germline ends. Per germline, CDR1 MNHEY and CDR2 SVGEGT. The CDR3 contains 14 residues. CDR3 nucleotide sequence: TGTGCCAGCAGCGGACACCGAGAGAATCAGCCCCAGCATTTT. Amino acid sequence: CASSGHRENQPQHF.

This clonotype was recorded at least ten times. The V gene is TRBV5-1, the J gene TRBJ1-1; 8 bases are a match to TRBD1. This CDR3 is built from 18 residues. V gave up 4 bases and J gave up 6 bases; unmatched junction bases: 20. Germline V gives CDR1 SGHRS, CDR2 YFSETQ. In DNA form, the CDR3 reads TGCGCCAGCAGCCCTCTGGGCCTCTCAGGGGGCGCGGGGGCTGAAGCTTTCTTT. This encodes CASSPLGLSGGAGAEAFF.

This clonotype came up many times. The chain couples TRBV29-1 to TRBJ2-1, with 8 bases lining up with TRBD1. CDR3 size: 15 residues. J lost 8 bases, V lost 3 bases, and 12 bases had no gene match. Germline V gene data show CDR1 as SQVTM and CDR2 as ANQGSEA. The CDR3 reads CSVDPRQGRSDEQFF. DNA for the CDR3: TGCAGCGTTGATCCCCGACAGGGGCGCAGCGATGAGCAGTTCTTC.

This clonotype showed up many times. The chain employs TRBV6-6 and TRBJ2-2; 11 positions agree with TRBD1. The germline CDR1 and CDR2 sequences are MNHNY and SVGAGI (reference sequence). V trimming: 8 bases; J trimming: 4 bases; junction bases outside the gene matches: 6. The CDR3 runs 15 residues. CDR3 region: CASHSGTGGTGELFF. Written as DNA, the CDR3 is TGTGCCAGCCATTCCGGGACAGGGGGCACCGGGGAGCTGTTTTTT.

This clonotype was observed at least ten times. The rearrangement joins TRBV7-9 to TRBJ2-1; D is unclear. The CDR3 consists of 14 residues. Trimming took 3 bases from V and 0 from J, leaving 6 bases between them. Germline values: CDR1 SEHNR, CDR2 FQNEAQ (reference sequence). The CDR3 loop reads CASSFQASYNEQFF. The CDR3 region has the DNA TGTGCCAGCAGCTTTCAAGCCTCCTACAATGAGCAGTTCTTC.

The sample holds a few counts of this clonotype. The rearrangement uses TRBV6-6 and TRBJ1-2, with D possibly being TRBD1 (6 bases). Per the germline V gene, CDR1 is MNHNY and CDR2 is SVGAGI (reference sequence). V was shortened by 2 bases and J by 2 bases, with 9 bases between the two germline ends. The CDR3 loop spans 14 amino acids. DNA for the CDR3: TGTGCCAGCAGTTACAGGGGGGGCAACTATGGCTACACCTTC. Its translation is CASSYRGGNYGYTF.

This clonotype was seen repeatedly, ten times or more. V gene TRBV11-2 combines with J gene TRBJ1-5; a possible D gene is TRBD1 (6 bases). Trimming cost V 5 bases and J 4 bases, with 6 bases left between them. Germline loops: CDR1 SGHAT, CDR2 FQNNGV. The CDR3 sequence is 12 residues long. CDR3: CASSTGNQPQHF. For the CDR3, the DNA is TGTGCCAGCAGCACAGGGAATCAGCCCCAGCATTTT.

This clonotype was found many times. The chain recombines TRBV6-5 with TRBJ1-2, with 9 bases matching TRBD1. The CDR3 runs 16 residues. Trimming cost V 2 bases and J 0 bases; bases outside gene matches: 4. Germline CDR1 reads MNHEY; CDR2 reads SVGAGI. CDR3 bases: TGTGCCAGCAGTTACCAGAGGGACAGGGCTAACTATGGCTACACCTTC. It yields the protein CASSYQRDRANYGYTF.

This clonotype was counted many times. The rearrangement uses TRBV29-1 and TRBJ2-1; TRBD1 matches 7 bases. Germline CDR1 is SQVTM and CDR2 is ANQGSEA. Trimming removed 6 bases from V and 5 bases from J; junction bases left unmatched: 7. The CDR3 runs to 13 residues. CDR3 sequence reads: CSVLKDRDNEQFF. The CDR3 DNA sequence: TGCAGCGTGCTCAAAGACAGGGACAATGAGCAGTTCTTC.

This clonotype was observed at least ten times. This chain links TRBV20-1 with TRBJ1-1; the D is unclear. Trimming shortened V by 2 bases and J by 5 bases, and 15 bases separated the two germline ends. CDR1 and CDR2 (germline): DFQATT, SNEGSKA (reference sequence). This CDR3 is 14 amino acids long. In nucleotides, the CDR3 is TGCAGTGCTAGACTGAAAGGGAGTGGGACTGAAGCTTTCTTT. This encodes CSARLKGSGTEAFF.

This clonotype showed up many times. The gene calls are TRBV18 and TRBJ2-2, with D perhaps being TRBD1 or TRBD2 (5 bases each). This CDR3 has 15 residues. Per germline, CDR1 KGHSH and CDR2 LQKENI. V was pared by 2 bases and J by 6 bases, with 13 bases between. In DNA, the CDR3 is TGTGCCAGCTCACCAGGGGCTAGCCAATCCGGGGAGCTGTTTTTT. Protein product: CASSPGASQSGELFF.

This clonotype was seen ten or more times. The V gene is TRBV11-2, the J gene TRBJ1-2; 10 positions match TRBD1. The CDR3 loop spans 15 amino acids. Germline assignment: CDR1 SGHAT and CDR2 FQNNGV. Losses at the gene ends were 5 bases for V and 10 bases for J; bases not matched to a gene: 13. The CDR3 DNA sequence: TGTGCCAGCAGCCAGCCGGGACAGGGGTTAGTTGACTACACCTTC. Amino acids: CASSQPGQGLVDYTF.

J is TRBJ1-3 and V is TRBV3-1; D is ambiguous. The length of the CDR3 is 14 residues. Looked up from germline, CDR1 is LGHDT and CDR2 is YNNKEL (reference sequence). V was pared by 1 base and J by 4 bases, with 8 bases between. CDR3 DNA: TGTGCCAGCAGCCAAGTCCCGGGGGGAAACACCATATATTTT. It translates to CASSQVPGGNTIYF.

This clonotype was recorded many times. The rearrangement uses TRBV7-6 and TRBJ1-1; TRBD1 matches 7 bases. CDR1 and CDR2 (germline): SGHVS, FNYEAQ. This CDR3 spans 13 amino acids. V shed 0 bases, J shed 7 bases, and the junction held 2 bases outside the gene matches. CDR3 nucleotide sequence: TGTGCCAGCAGCTTAGCAGGGGGCTTTGAAGCTTTCTTT. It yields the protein CASSLAGGFEAFF.

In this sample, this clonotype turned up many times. CDR3 sequence reads: CASSLEPRGTQYF. The CDR3 nucleotides read TGCGCCAGCAGCTTGGAGCCCAGAGGGACCCAGTACTTC. The rearrangement links TRBV5-1 to TRBJ2-5, with D unresolved. The V gene's germline CDR1 is SGHRS and CDR2 YFSETQ. The V end lost 0 bases, the J end lost 7 bases, and 10 bases lay between the germline ends. The CDR3 consists of 13 residues.

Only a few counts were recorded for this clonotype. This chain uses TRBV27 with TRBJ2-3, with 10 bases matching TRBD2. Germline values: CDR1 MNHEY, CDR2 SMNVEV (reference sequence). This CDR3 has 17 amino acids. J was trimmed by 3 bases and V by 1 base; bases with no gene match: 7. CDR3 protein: CASSLLASGSRTDTQYF. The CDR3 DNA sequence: TGTGCCAGCAGTTTATTGGCTAGCGGGAGCAGGACAGATACGCAGTATTTT.

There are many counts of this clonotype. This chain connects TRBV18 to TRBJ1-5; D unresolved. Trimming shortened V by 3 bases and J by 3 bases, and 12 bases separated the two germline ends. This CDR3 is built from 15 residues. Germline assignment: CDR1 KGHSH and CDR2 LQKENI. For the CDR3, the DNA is TGTGCCAGCTCACCGACCCGGGCGAACAATCAGCCCCAGCATTTT. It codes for CASSPTRANNQPQHF. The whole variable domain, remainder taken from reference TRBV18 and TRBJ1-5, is NAGVMQNPRHLVRRRGQEARLRCSPMKGHSHVYWYRQLPEEGLKFMVYLQKENIIDESGMPKERFSAEFPKEGPSILRIQQVVRGDSAAYFCASSPTRANNQPQHFGDGTRLSIL.

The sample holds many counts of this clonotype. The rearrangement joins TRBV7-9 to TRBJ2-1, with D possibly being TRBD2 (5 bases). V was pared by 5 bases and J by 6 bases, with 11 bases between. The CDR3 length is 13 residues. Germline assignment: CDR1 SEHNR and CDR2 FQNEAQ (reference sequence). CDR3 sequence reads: CASSKGLINEQFF. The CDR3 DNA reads TGTGCCAGCAGCAAAGGACTGATCAATGAGCAGTTCTTC. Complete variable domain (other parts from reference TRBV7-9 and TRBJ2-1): DTGVSQNPRHKITKRGQNVTFRCDPISEHNRLYWYRQTLGQGPEFLTYFQNEAQLEKSRLLSDRFSAERPKGSFSTLEIQRTEQGDSAMYLCASSKGLINEQFFGPGTRLTVL.